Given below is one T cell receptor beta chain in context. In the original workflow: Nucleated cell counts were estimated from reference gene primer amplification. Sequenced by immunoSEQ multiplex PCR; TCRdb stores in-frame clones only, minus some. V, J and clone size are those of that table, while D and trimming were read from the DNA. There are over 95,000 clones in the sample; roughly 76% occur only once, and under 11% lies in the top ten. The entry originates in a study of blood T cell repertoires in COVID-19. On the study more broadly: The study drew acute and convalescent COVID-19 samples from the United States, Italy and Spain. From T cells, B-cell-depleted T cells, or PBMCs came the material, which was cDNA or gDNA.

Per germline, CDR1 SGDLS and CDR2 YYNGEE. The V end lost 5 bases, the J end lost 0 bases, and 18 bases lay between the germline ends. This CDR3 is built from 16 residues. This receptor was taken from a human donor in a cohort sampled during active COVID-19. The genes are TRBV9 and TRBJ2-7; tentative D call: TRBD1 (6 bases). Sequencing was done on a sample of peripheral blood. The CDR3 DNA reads TGTGCCAGCAGAGATAGGGGGAAGACGAGCTCCTACGAGCAGTACTTC. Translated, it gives CASRDRGKTSSYEQYF. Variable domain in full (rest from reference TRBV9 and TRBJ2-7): DSGVTQTPKHLITATGQRVTLRCSPRSGDLSVYWYQQSLDQGLQFLIQYYNGEERAKGNILERFSAQQFPDLHSELNLSSLELGDSALYFCASRDRGKTSSYEQYFGPGTRLTVT.